The present TCR beta chain was sequenced within a study of T-cell reconstitution after alpha-beta-depleted transplantation in children. This clonotype appeared many times. Unique molecular identifiers featured in how the TCRbeta library was prepared. TCRdb redid the calling of the PCR reads with MiXCR, one entry per CDR3 protein. The sample shows about 610,000 distinct CDR3 sequences, over 9.5% of them seen only once. Sequenced here: PBMCs from the stem cell graft donor, sampled from the stem cell graft. This clonotype originated in a human donor who donated a stem cell graft to a child with acute myeloid leukemia.

The chain's CDR3 is CASSAGWGDQETQYF. CDR3 coding DNA: TGTGCCAGCAGTGCCGGGTGGGGGGACCAAGAGACCCAGTACTTC. The chain uses TRBV6-1 and TRBJ2-5, with D tentatively TRBD2 (6 bases). Germline CDR1 and CDR2: MNHNS and SASEGT. The CDR3 extends over 15 amino acids. V was clipped by 4 bases and J by 0 bases, with 12 bases between them.